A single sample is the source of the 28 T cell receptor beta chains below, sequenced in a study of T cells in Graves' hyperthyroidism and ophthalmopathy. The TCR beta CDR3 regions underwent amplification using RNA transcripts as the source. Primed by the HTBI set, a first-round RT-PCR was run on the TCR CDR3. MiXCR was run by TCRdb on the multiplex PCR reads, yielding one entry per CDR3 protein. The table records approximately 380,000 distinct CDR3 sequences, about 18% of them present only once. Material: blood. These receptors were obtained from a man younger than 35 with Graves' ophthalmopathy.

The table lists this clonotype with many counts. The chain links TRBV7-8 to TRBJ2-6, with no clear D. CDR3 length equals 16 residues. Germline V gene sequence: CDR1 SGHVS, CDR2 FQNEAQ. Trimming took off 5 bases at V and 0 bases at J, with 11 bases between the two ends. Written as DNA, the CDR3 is TGTGCCAGCAGCCCGATCATAGACTCTGGGGCCAACGTCCTGACTTTC. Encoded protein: CASSPIIDSGANVLTF.

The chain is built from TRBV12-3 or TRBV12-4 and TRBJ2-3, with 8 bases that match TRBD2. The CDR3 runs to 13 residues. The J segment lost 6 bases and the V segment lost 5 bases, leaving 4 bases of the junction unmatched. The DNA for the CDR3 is TGTGCCAGCAGTATCGGGGGGGCTGATACGCAGTATTTT. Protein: CASSIGGADTQYF.

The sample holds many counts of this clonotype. Written as DNA, the CDR3 is TGTGCCAGCAGTTGGGGCAGCGGGGGCCAAGAGACCCAGTACTTC. This sequence encodes CASSWGSGGQETQYF. The rearrangement links TRBV7-9 to TRBJ2-5; 8 nucleotides line up with TRBD2. This CDR3 region has 15 residues. From germline, CDR1 is SEHNR and CDR2 FQNEAQ (reference sequence). The V and J ends lost 6 bases and 1 base, in that order; junction bases with no gene match: 7.

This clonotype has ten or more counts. CDR3 coding DNA: TGTGCCAGCAGCCCGACCTCGGGCACGTACAATGAGCAGTTCTTC. The encoded protein is CASSPTSGTYNEQFF. The rearrangement links TRBV11-2 to TRBJ2-1; D not certain. V lost 5 bases and J lost 4, with 15 bases in between. Germline V CDR1 and CDR2: SGHAT, FQNNGV. CDR3 length: 15 amino acids.

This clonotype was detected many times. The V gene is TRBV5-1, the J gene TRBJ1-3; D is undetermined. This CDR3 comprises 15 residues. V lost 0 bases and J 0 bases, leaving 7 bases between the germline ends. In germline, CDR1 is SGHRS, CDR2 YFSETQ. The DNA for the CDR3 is TGCGCCAGCAGCTTGGACCGCACCTCTGGAAACACCATATATTTT. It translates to CASSLDRTSGNTIYF.

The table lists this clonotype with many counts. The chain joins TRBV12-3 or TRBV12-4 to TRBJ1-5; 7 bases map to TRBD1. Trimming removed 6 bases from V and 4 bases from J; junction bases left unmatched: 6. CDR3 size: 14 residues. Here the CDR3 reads CASSFGDSNQPQHF. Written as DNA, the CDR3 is TGTGCCAGCAGCTTTGGGGACAGTAATCAGCCCCAGCATTTT.

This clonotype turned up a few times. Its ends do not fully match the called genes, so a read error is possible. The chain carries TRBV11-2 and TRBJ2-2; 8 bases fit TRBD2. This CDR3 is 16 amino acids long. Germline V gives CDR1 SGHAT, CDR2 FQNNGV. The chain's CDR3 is CAGSLSSGGNTGELFF. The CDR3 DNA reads TGTGCCGGCAGCTTATCCAGCGGGGGGAACACCGGGGAGCTGTTTTTT.

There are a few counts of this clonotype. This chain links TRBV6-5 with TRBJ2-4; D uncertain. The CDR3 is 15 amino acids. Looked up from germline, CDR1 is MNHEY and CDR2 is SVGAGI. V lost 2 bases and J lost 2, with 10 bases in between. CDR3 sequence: CASSYERTSKNIQYF. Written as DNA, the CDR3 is TGTGCCAGCAGTTACGAGCGTACCTCCAAAAACATTCAGTACTTC.

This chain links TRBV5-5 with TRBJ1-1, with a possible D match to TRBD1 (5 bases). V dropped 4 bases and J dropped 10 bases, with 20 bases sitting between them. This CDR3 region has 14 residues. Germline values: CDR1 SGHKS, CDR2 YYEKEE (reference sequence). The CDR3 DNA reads TGTGCCAGCAGCCATGCCATCAGGGACCCCCTAGCTTTCTTT. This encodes CASSHAIRDPLAFF.

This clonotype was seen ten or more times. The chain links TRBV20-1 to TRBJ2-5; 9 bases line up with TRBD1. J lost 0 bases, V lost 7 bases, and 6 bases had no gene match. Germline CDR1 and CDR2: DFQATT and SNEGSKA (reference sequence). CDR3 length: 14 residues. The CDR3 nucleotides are TGCAGTGTACCACGGACAGGGGACCAAGAGACCCAGTACTTC. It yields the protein CSVPRTGDQETQYF.

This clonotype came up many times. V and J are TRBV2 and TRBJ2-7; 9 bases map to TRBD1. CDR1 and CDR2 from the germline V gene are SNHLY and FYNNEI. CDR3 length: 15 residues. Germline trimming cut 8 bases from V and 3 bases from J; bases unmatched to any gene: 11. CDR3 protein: CASSKGTGQGYEQYF. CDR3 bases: TGTGCCAGCTCTAAAGGAACGGGACAGGGCTACGAGCAGTACTTC.

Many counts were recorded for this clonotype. The CDR3 is CASGRLGYTF. The CDR3 DNA is TGTGCCAGCGGGAGGTTGGGCTACACCTTC. V is TRBV2 and J is TRBJ1-2, with unresolved D. Germline V gives CDR1 SNHLY, CDR2 FYNNEI. This CDR3 region has 10 residues. The V and J ends lost 8 bases and 8 bases respectively, with 9 bases between them.

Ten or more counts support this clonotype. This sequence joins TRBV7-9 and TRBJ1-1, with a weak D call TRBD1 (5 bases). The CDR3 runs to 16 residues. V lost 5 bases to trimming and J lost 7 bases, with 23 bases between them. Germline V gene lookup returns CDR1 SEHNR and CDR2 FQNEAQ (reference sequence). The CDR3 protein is CASSPQEGTLRFEAFF. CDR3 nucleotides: TGTGCCAGCAGCCCGCAGGAGGGGACGCTTCGTTTTGAAGCTTTCTTT.

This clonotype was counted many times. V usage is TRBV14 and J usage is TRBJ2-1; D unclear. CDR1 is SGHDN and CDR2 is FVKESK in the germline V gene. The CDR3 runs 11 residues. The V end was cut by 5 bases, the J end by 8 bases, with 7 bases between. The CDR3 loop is CASSTGYEQFF. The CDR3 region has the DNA TGTGCCAGCAGCACGGGCTATGAGCAGTTCTTC.

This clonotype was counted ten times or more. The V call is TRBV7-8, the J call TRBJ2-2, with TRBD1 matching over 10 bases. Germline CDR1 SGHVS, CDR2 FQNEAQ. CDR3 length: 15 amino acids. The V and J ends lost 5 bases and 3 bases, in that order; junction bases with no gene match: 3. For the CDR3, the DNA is TGTGCCAGCAGCACCGGGACAGGGGACACCGGGGAGCTGTTTTTT. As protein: CASSTGTGDTGELFF.

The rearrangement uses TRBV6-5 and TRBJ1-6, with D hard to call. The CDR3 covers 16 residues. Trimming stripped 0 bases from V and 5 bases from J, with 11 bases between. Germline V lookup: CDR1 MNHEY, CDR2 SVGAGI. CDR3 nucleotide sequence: TGTGCCAGCAGTTACTCGAAGGTAGACGATAATTCACCCCTCCACTTT. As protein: CASSYSKVDDNSPLHF.

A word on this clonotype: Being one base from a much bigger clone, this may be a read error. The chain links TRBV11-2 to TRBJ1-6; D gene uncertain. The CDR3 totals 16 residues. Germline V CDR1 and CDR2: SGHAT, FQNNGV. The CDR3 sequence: CASSPTGPPYNSPHHF. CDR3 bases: TGTGCCAGCAGCCCTACTGGCCCTCCCTATAATTCACCCCACCACTTT.

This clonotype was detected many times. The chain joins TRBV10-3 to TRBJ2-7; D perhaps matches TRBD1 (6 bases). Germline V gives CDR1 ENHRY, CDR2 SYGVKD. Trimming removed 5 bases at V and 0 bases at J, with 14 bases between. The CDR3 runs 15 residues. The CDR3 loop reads CAISPHRDPSYEQYF. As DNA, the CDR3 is TGTGCCATCAGTCCCCACAGGGATCCCTCCTACGAGCAGTACTTC.

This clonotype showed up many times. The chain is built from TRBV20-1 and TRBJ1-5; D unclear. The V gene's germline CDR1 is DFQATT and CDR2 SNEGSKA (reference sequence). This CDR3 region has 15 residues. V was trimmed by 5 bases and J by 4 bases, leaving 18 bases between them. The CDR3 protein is CSAPMLGGTNQPQHF. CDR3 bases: TGCAGTGCTCCCATGTTGGGCGGAACTAATCAGCCCCAGCATTTT.

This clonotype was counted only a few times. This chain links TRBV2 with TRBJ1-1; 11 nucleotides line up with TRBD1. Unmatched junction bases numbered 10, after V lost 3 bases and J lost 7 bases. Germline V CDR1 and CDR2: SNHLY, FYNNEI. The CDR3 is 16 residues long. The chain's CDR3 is CASSDENMDRGLEAFF. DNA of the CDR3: TGTGCCAGCAGTGACGAGAACATGGACAGGGGGCTTGAAGCTTTCTTT.

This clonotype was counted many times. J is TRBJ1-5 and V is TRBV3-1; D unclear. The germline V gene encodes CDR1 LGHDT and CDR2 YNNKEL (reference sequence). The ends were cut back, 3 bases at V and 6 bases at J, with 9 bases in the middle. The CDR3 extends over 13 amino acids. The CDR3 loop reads CASSQGKGQPQHF. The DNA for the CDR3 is TGTGCCAGCAGCCAGGGGAAGGGTCAGCCCCAGCATTTT.

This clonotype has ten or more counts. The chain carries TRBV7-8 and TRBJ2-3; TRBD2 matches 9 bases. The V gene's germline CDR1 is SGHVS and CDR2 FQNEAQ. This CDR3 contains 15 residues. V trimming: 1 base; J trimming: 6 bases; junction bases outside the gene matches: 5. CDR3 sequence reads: CASSLGRGGLDTQYF. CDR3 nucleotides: TGTGCCAGCAGCTTAGGGCGGGGGGGGCTTGATACGCAGTATTTT.

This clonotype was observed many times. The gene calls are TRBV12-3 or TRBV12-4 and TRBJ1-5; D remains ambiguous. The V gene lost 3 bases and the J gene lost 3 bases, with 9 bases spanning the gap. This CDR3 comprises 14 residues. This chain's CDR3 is CASSLARFNQPQHF. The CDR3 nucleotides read TGTGCCAGCAGTTTGGCCAGGTTCAATCAGCCCCAGCATTTT.

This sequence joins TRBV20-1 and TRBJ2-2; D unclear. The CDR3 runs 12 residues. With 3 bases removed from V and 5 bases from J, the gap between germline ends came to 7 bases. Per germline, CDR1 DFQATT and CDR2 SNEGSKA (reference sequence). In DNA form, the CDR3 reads TGCAGTGCTAGCCCCGCGACCGGGGAGCTGTTTTTT. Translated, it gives CSASPATGELFF.

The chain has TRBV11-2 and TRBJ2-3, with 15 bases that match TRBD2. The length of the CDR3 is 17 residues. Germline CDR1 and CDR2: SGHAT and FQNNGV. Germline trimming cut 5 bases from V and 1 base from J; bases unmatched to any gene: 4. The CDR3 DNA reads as TGTGCCAGCAGCGGACGGACTAGCGGGAGGGGCACAGATACGCAGTATTTT. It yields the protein CASSGRTSGRGTDTQYF.

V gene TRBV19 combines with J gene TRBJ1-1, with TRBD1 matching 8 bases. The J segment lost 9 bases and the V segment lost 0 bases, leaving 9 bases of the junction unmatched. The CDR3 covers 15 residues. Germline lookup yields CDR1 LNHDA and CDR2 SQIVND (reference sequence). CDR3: CASSIEHLQGDKAFF. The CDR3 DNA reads TGTGCCAGTAGTATAGAACATCTACAGGGGGACAAAGCTTTCTTT.

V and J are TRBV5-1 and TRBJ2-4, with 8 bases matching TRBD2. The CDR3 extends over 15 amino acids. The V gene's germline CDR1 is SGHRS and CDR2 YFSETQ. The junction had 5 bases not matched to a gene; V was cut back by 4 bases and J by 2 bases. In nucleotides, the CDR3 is TGCGCCAGCAGCCGAGCGGGGGAGCCCAAAAACATTCAGTACTTC. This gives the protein CASSRAGEPKNIQYF.

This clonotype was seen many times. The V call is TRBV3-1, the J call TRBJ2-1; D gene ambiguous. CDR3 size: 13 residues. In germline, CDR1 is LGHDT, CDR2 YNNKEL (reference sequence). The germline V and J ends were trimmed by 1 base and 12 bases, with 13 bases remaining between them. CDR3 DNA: TGTGCCAGCAGCCAAGGGAAGGGTGTACCGCAGTTCTTC. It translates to CASSQGKGVPQFF.